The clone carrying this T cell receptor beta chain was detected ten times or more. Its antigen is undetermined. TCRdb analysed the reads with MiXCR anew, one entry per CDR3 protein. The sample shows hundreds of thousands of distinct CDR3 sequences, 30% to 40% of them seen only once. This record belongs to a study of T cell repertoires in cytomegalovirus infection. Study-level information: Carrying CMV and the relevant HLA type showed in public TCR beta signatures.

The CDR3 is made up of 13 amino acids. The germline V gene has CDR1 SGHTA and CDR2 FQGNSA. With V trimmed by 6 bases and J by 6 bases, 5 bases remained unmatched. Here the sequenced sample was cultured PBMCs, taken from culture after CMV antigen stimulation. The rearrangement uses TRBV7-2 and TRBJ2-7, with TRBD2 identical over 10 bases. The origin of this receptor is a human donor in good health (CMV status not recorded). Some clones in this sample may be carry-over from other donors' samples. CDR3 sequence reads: CASSFLAGGEQYF. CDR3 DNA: TGTGCCAGCAGTTTCTTAGCGGGAGGCGAGCAGTACTTC.